The TCR beta chain under discussion was sequenced for a study of T-cell reconstitution after alpha-beta-depleted transplantation in children. Study-wide results and limits: Recipient T cells and thymic progenitors that survived gave rise to the high TCRbeta diversity observed at day 60 in some patients. At around two months after transplant, the alpha-beta T cells were reportedly derived from several hundred expanded clones that came from non-depleted graft cells. Newly produced T cells mostly provided counts and TCRbeta diversity after one year, as hyperexpanded clones declined.

With 5 bases removed from V and 8 bases from J, the gap between germline ends came to 7 bases. CDR1 is KGHDR, CDR2 SFDVKD, per germline. The CDR3 spans 11 residues. To note about this clonotype: Its matching antigen is unknown.

Unique molecular identifiers featured in how the TCRbeta library was prepared. One entry per CDR3 protein, called by TCRdb with MiXCR from the PCR reads. The sample lists roughly 420,000 distinct CDR3 sequences; under 20% were seen once. This sequence was found in a boy less than two years old who had a stem cell transplant for Wiskott-Aldrich syndrome, so the T cells may come from the graft donor. The sample was PBMCs, mostly from graft donor cells, taken 360 days after TCRalphabeta/CD19-depleted stem cell transplant. The rearrangement uses TRBV24-1 and TRBJ2-3; D unresolved. CDR3 region: CATSGGPTQYF. For the CDR3, the DNA is TGTGCCACCAGTGGGGGTCCTACGCAGTATTTT.